Only one count was recorded for the clone carrying this T cell receptor (beta chain). This record belongs to a study of shared clonotypes between healthy human individuals. V was shortened by 6 bases and J by 5 bases, with 17 bases between the two germline ends. Germline-derived CDR1 and CDR2 are ENHRY and SYGVKD. The CDR3 is 15 amino acids. Clones were read by immunoSEQ multiplex PCR, and TCRdb kept only the in-frame ones, dropping some. This sample carries some 480,000 clones, roughly 85% of them seen once, and the ten largest clones take 9.5% to 15%. The source of this sequence is a woman aged 40 to 50 in good health. Some clones in this sample may be carry-over from other donors' samples. The sequenced material came from PBMCs. The V call is TRBV10-3, the J call TRBJ2-1; possibly TRBD1 for D (6 bases). The CDR3: CAIRTGISGDNEQFF. The CDR3, as DNA: TGTGCCATCAGAACAGGGATAAGCGGCGACAATGAGCAGTTCTTC.